This T cell receptor beta chain was obtained from a study of blood T cell repertoires in COVID-19. Turning to the study itself: Both acute and convalescent COVID-19 samples were obtained from the United States, Italy and Spain.

The CDR3 length is 16 residues. The V end was cut by 4 bases, the J end by 0 bases, with 16 bases between. The V gene's germline CDR1 is SGHDT and CDR2 YYEEEE. The repertoire was sequenced with immunoSEQ multiplex PCR; TCRdb's copy has only in-frame clones and lacks some. This sample has hundreds of thousands of clones, with 70% to 90% found just once. The chain carries TRBV5-6 and TRBJ1-1; D is unresolved. The sequenced sample consisted of peripheral blood. This sequence originates from a woman in her 30s with active or convalescent COVID-19. The CDR3 DNA sequence: TGTGCCAGCAGCGCAGGACTCTTCCTCATGAACACTGAAGCTTTCTTT. Protein: CASSAGLFLMNTEAFF.